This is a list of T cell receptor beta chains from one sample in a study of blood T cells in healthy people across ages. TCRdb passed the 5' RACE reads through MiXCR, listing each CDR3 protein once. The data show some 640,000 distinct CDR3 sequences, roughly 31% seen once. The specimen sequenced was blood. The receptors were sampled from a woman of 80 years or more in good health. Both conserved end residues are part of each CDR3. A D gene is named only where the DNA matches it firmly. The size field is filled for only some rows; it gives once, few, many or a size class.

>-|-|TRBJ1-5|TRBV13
CASSRGRGANQPQHF
TGTGCCAGCAGCCGCGGAAGGGGCGCAAATCAGCCCCAGCATTTT
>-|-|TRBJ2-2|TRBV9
CASSYTGVAGELFF
TGTGCCAGCAGCTACACAGGAGTAGCCGGGGAGCTGTTTTTT
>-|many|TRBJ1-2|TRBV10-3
CAISVGGASYGYTF
TGTGCCATCAGTGTCGGGGGCGCGAGCTATGGCTACACCTTC
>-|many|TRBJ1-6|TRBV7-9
CASTRSGGDSPLHF
TGTGCCAGCACCCGTTCGGGGGGCGATTCACCCCTCCACTTT
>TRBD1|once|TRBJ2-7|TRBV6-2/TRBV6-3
CASSGQGDGYEQYF
TGTGCCAGCAGCGGACAGGGGGACGGCTACGAGCAGTACTTC
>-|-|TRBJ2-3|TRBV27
CASSFFGTDTQYF
TGTGCCAGCAGTTTTTTTGGCACAGATACGCAGTATTTT
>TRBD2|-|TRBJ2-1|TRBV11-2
CASSFLAGGRSEQFF
TGTGCCAGCAGCTTCCTAGCGGGGGGGCGGAGTGAGCAGTTCTTC
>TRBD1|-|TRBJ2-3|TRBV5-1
CASSFGDRGSADTQYF
TGCGCCAGCAGCTTTGGGGACAGGGGGAGCGCAGATACGCAGTATTTT
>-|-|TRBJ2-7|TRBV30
CAWSRGGSSYEQYF
TGTGCCTGGTCCCGTGGAGGGAGCTCCTACGAGCAGTACTTC
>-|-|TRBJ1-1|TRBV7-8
CASRPTLGGTEAFF
TGTGCCAGCCGACCGACCTTGGGAGGCACTGAAGCTTTCTTT
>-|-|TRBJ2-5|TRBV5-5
CASSLAGPGETQYF
TGTGCCAGCAGCTTGGCCGGGCCTGGGGAGACCCAGTACTTC
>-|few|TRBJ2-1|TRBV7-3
CASSLTFQARGEQFF
TGTGCCAGCAGCTTAACGTTTCAAGCTAGGGGTGAGCAGTTCTTC
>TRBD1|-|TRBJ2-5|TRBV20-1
CSASRDRGREQYF
TGCAGTGCTAGCCGGGACAGGGGGCGGGAGCAGTACTTC
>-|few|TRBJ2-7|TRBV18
CASSPRELGEQYF
TGTGCCAGCTCACCACGGGAATTGGGTGAGCAGTACTTC
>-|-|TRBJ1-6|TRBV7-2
CASSLGGSNNSPLHF
TGTGCCAGCAGCTTAGGTGGGAGTAATAATTCACCCCTCCACTTT
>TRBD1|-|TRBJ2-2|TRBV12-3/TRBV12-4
CASRPTGANTGELFF
TGTGCCAGCAGACCTACAGGGGCCAACACCGGGGAGCTGTTTTTT